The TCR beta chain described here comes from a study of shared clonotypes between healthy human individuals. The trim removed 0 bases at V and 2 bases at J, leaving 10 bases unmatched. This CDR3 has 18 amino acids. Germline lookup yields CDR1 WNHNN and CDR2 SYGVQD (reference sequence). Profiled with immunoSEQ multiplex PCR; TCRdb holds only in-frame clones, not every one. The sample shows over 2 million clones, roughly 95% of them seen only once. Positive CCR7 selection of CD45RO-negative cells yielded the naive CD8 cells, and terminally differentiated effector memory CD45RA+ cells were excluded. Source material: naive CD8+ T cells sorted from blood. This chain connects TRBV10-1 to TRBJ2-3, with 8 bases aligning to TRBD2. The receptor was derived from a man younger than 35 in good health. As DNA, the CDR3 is TGCGCCAGCAGTGAGTCCGGAGTTAGCGGGAAACCCACAGATACGCAGTATTTT. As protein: CASSESGVSGKPTDTQYF.